This T cell receptor beta chain was retrieved from a study of cytomegalovirus exposure and HLA in healthy donors. Researchers ran the PCR with 60 Vbeta and 13 Jbeta primers. Some clones are missing from TCRdb's copy, which holds only in-frame ones; the method was immunoSEQ multiplex PCR. There are approximately 130,000 clones in the sample; 70% to 85% occur only once, and 2.7% lies in the top ten. Although they were nominally healthy when sampled, donors likely had unrecorded immune exposures. About this clone itself: Its antigen remains unknown.

The CDR3 sequence is 13 residues long. The germline V gene encodes CDR1 LGHNA and CDR2 YNFKEQ. The ends were cut back, 0 bases at V and 4 bases at J, with 5 bases in the middle. Study-level findings and limits: As a later analysis revealed, most CMV-associated TCR beta chains appeared HLA-restricted. Prior analysis indicated that the majority of TCR beta V segments exhibited productivity approximately 87% or approximately 30% of the time.

The genes are TRBV4-2 and TRBJ2-3; D uncertain. Sample: PBMCs. This clonotype was obtained from a boy aged 2 to 10 in good health and CMV-seronegative. This chain's CDR3 is CASSQEHSDTQYF. In DNA form, the CDR3 reads TGTGCCAGCAGCCAAGAGCACTCAGATACGCAGTATTTT.